These T cell receptor beta chains were read from a single sample in a study of T cell responses to AZD1222 COVID-19 vaccine. TCRdb keeps only in-frame clones here, not all; method: immunoSEQ multiplex PCR. Found here are about 99,000 clones, roughly 91% of them singletons; the top ten hold under 5.5%. Source: peripheral blood, taken on day 0 of AZD1222 vaccination. The receptors shown here come from an adult in good health. The CDR3 runs from the conserved cysteine through the conserved F or W. The D gene is left open where the match is weak. Where a row states a size, it is once, few, many or the class of an expanded clone; other rows omit it.

abundance	len	d_gene	j_gene	v_gene	CDR3aa	CDR3nt
once	17	.	TRBJ1-5	TRBV4-2	CASSQDPGTVINQPQHF	TGTGCCAGCAGCCAAGATCCGGGGACTGTAATCAATCAGCCCCAGCATTTT
.	14	TRBD2	TRBJ2-1	TRBV7-2	CASSLRLADNEQFF	TGTGCCAGCAGCTTAAGGCTAGCGGACAATGAGCAGTTCTTC
.	14	TRBD1	TRBJ1-4	TRBV4-3	CASSRGTGAQKLFF	TGCGCCAGCAGCCGCGGGACAGGGGCTCAAAAACTGTTTTTT
.	13	.	TRBJ1-3	TRBV3-1/TRBV3-2	CASSLSTGNTIYF	TGTGCCAGCAGCCTCTCGACCGGAAACACCATATATTTT
.	16	TRBD1	TRBJ1-2	TRBV28	CASSFNRAGGDYGYTF	TGTGCCAGCAGTTTTAATCGGGCAGGGGGCGATTATGGCTACACCTTC
.	13	.	TRBJ1-1	TRBV30	CAWSKQEGTEAFF	TGTGCCTGGAGTAAACAGGAGGGGACTGAAGCTTTCTTT
.	16	TRBD1	TRBJ2-3	TRBV7-6	CASSLRDRGVTDTQYF	TGTGCCAGCAGCCTTCGAGACAGGGGGGTGACAGATACGCAGTATTTT
few	14	.	TRBJ1-1	TRBV19	CASSSRASNTEAFF	TGTGCCAGTAGTAGCCGGGCCTCAAACACTGAAGCTTTCTTT
.	13	.	TRBJ2-5	TRBV4-1	CASSQAGMQTQYF	TGCGCCAGCAGCCAAGCAGGGATGCAGACCCAGTACTTC
.	14	.	TRBJ1-2	TRBV3-1/TRBV3-2	CASSQDSVPRGYTF	TGTGCCAGCAGTCAGGACAGCGTACCACGGGGCTACACCTTC
.	15	TRBD1	TRBJ1-2	TRBV2	CASSDRGQNNYGYTF	TGTGCCAGCAGTGACAGGGGACAGAACAACTATGGCTACACCTTC
.	15	.	TRBJ2-2	TRBV7-6	CASSLGLLNTGELFF	TGTGCCAGCAGCTTAGGCCTCTTGAACACCGGGGAGCTGTTTTTT
.	15	TRBD1	TRBJ1-2	TRBV3-1/TRBV3-2	CASSQVTGGGYGYTF	TGTGCCAGCAGCCAAGTCACAGGGGGGGGCTATGGCTACACCTTC
.	14	.	TRBJ2-4	TRBV2	CASNREGAKNIQYF	TGTGCCAGCAACAGGGAAGGGGCCAAAAACATTCAGTACTTC
.	13	.	TRBJ1-2	TRBV7-9	CASSLYRDYGYTF	TGTGCCAGCAGTCTTTACAGGGACTATGGCTACACCTTC
.	15	.	TRBJ2-7	TRBV6-5	CASTLGEGASYEQYF	TGTGCCAGCACCCTAGGGGAGGGGGCGTCCTACGAGCAGTACTTC
.	17	.	TRBJ2-3	TRBV9	CASSVVPGGGGTDTQYF	TGTGCCAGCAGCGTAGTACCCGGAGGGGGAGGGACAGATACGCAGTATTTT
.	13	.	TRBJ2-5	TRBV5-4	CASSLWGAGTQYF	TGTGCCAGCAGCTTGTGGGGTGCGGGGACCCAGTACTTC
.	18	.	TRBJ2-3	TRBV5-6	CASSLGSYAGASTDTQYF	TGTGCCAGCAGCTTGGGGTCCTATGCGGGTGCTAGCACAGATACGCAGTATTTT
.	15	TRBD2	TRBJ2-7	TRBV6-5	CASKILAGVSYEQYF	TGTGCCAGCAAGATACTAGCGGGGGTCTCCTACGAGCAGTACTTC
.	11	.	TRBJ1-3	TRBV25-1	CASKFGNTIYF	TGTGCCAGCAAGTTTGGAAACACCATATATTTT
.	11	.	TRBJ2-1	TRBV6-6	CASSYSGMQFF	TGTGCCAGCAGTTACTCGGGGATGCAGTTCTTC
.	15	TRBD1	TRBJ1-4	TRBV7-9	CASSYRQGLNEKLFF	TGTGCCAGCAGCTACCGACAGGGACTAAATGAAAAACTGTTTTTT
once	14	.	TRBJ2-2	TRBV6-6	CASGPSGLGGELFF	TGTGCCAGCGGACCCTCGGGCCTAGGCGGGGAGCTGTTTTTT
.	14	TRBD1	TRBJ2-7	TRBV2	CASSPDRGSDEQYF	TGTGCCAGCAGCCCCGACAGGGGGTCCGACGAGCAGTACTTC
few	15	.	TRBJ1-2	TRBV4-3	CASSQDRAGNLGYTF	TGCGCCAGCAGCCAAGATCGGGCGGGGAATCTTGGCTACACCTTC
.	13	.	TRBJ1-1	TRBV18	CASSQALNTEAFF	TGTGCCAGCTCACAAGCCCTGAACACTGAAGCTTTCTTT
once	14	.	TRBJ1-1	TRBV5-1	CASSDPGTNTEAFF	TGCGCCAGCAGCGATCCGGGGACGAACACTGAAGCTTTCTTT
.	13	.	TRBJ1-1	TRBV19	CASSMLLNTEAFF	TGTGCCAGTAGTATGCTCCTGAACACTGAAGCTTTCTTT
.	14	.	TRBJ1-5	TRBV6-4	CASRATDSNQPQHF	TGTGCCAGCCGGGCGACGGATAGCAATCAGCCCCAGCATTTT
.	14	.	TRBJ1-5	TRBV5-1	CASSPDGGYQPQHF	TGCGCCAGCAGTCCCGACGGAGGATATCAGCCCCAGCATTTT
.	15	TRBD2	TRBJ2-7	TRBV5-1	CASSFSAGGGYEQYF	TGCGCCAGCAGCTTCAGCGCGGGGGGCGGATACGAGCAGTACTTC
once	16	.	TRBJ1-3	TRBV23-1	CASTRIRVASGNTIYF	TGCGCCAGCACTCGGATCCGGGTAGCCTCCGGAAACACCATATATTTT
once	11	.	TRBJ1-2	TRBV6-5	CASSTRDGYTF	TGTGCCAGCAGTACCAGGGATGGCTACACCTTC
.	16	.	TRBJ1-1	TRBV4-1	CASSQLVGAGDTEAFF	TGCGCCAGCAGCCAATTAGTTGGGGCTGGGGACACTGAAGCTTTCTTT
once	14	.	TRBJ2-2	TRBV28	CASRLFRSTGELFF	TGTGCCAGCAGACTTTTCAGGTCCACCGGGGAGCTGTTTTTT
.	15	.	TRBJ1-5	TRBV19	CATCTGTFSNQPQHF	TGTGCCACTTGCACCGGGACCTTTAGCAATCAGCCCCAGCATTTT
.	11	.	TRBJ1-2	TRBV30	CAWILPYGYTF	TGTGCCTGGATTCTTCCTTATGGCTACACCTTC
medium-sized	13	.	TRBJ2-2	TRBV30	CAWSVMGAGELFF	TGTGCCTGGAGTGTAATGGGGGCCGGGGAGCTGTTTTTT
.	13	.	TRBJ1-3	TRBV28	CASSPPSGNTIYF	TGTGCCAGCAGTCCGCCCTCTGGAAACACCATATATTTT
once	15	.	TRBJ1-3	TRBV4-3	CASSQGLGAGNTIYF	TGCGCCAGCAGCCAAGGGTTGGGGGCTGGAAACACCATATATTTT
.	13	.	TRBJ2-7	TRBV6-5	CASSYNRADEQYF	TGTGCCAGCAGTTACAACAGGGCGGACGAGCAGTACTTC
.	12	.	TRBJ2-7	TRBV5-1	CASSLVPYEQYF	TGCGCCAGCAGCTTGGTGCCCTACGAGCAGTACTTC
.	15	TRBD1	TRBJ2-3	TRBV12-5	CASGSGTGGLNTQYF	TGTGCTAGTGGTTCCGGGACAGGGGGCTTGAATACGCAGTATTTT
.	13	.	TRBJ1-2	TRBV7-9	CASSLSSNYGYTF	TGTGCCAGCAGCCTCTCGTCCAACTATGGCTACACCTTC
.	17	.	TRBJ1-6	TRBV5-8	CASSLAFRTSYNSPLHF	TGTGCCAGCAGCTTGGCCTTCCGGACAAGTTATAATTCACCCCTCCACTTT
.	13	.	TRBJ1-6	TRBV12-3/TRBV12-4	CATRDKGNSPLHF	TGTGCCACCCGGGACAAAGGAAATTCACCCCTCCACTTT
.	15	.	TRBJ2-5	TRBV4-1	CASSQAGLPQETQYF	TGCGCCAGCAGCCAAGCGGGACTTCCACAAGAGACCCAGTACTTC
few	14	.	TRBJ1-6	TRBV6-1	CASSEGAGNSPLHF	TGTGCCAGCAGTGAAGGAGCAGGGAATTCACCCCTCCACTTT
.	13	.	TRBJ2-1	TRBV11-2	CASSRSYREEQFF	TGTGCCAGCAGCCGCTCATACCGGGAAGAGCAGTTCTTC
.	13	.	TRBJ1-1	TRBV9	CASGVGGNTEAFF	TGTGCCAGCGGGGTAGGGGGTAACACTGAAGCTTTCTTT
.	14	.	TRBJ1-2	TRBV5-1	CASSLEGLSDGYTF	TGCGCCAGCAGCTTGGAGGGACTTTCTGATGGCTACACCTTC
.	16	.	TRBJ2-5	TRBV4-3	CASSQDSRALGETQYF	TGCGCCAGCAGCCAAGATAGCAGGGCCCTAGGGGAGACCCAGTACTTC
.	14	.	TRBJ1-6	TRBV6-5	CASSYDSYNSPLHF	TGTGCCAGCAGTTACGACAGCTATAATTCACCCCTCCACTTT
once	12	.	TRBJ1-1	TRBV2	CASSETREKAFF	TGTGCCAGCAGTGAGACCAGGGAAAAAGCTTTCTTT